A single sample is the source of the 31 T cell receptor beta chains below, sequenced in a study of Graves' ophthalmopathy and Graves' hyperthyroidism. Beta-chain TCR CDR3 regions were amplified from RNA transcripts. HTBI primers were employed in first-round RT-PCR, then a second-round multiplex PCR followed. Using its own MiXCR run on the multiplex PCR reads, TCRdb lists one record per CDR3 protein. The table includes over a million distinct CDR3 sequences, 35% to 40% detected once. The sequencing input was peripheral blood or thyroid tissue (not recorded which). These receptors were obtained from an adult man with Graves' hyperthyroidism.

This chain connects TRBV18 to TRBJ2-7; D call uncertain. This CDR3 spans 14 amino acids. V was clipped by 2 bases and J by 3 bases, with 11 bases between them. Germline assignment: CDR1 KGHSH and CDR2 LQKENI. The CDR3 bases are TGTGCCAGCTCACCAGCAAGCAGCTTCTACGAGCAGTACTTC. It specifies CASSPASSFYEQYF.

The rearrangement uses TRBV25-1 and TRBJ1-4, with 10 bases matching TRBD1. CDR1 and CDR2 (germline): MGHDK, SYGVNS. V was pared by 5 bases and J by 7 bases, with 4 bases of the junction left unmatched. This CDR3 spans 14 amino acids. CDR3 residues: CASSFGQGVEKLFF. The CDR3 DNA reads TGTGCCAGCAGTTTCGGACAGGGGGTTGAAAAACTGTTTTTT.

J is TRBJ1-4 and V is TRBV19, with D maybe TRBD1 (5 bases). V dropped 7 bases and J dropped 5 bases, with 14 bases sitting between them. The CDR3 is 14 amino acids. Germline V gives CDR1 LNHDA, CDR2 SQIVND (reference sequence). CDR3 sequence reads: CASNGGTGNEKLFF. CDR3 DNA sequence: TGTGCCAGTAATGGCGGGACCGGGAATGAAAAACTGTTTTTT. Filled out from reference TRBV19 and TRBJ1-4, the complete variable domain reads DGGITQSPKYLFRKEGQNVTLSCEQNLNHDAMYWYRQDPGQGLRLIYYSQIVNDFQKGDIAEGYSVSREKKESFPLTVTSAQKNPTAFYLCASNGGTGNEKLFFGSGTQLSVL.

This clonotype has more than one count but fewer than ten. This chain connects TRBV6-5 to TRBJ2-2; D unclear. The V gene lost 2 bases and the J gene lost 7 bases, with 8 bases spanning the gap. Germline CDR1 and CDR2: MNHEY and SVGAGI. The CDR3 is made up of 13 amino acids. CDR3 coding DNA: TGTGCCAGCAGTTACCTACTTGGCGGGGAGCTGTTTTTT. Its translation is CASSYLLGGELFF.

This clonotype was picked up many times. The chain is built from TRBV2 and TRBJ2-7, with TRBD1 identical over 7 bases. The trim removed 8 bases at V and 4 bases at J, leaving 8 bases unmatched. The CDR3 loop spans 13 amino acids. CDR1 SNHLY and CDR2 FYNNEI come from the germline V gene. DNA of the CDR3: TGTGCCAGCTACGAACAGGGGCTATACGAGCAGTACTTC. Encoded protein: CASYEQGLYEQYF.

A remark on this clonotype: Its ends do not fully match the called genes, so a read error is possible. This chain uses TRBV7-8 with TRBJ2-2; 8 nucleotides match TRBD1. Germline V lookup: CDR1 SGHVS, CDR2 FQNEAQ. The CDR3 is made up of 16 amino acids. This chain's CDR3 is CASSGPGQDNTRELFF. The DNA of the CDR3 is TGTGCCAGCAGTGGACCGGGACAGGATAACACCAGGGAGCTGTTTTTT.

This clonotype was observed at least ten times. The rearrangement links TRBV11-2 to TRBJ2-2; D unresolved. This CDR3 has 15 amino acids. Trimming took off 0 bases at V and 1 base at J, with 6 bases between the two ends. Germline V gene lookup returns CDR1 SGHAT and CDR2 FQNNGV. CDR3 residues: CASSLEVRNTGELFF. The DNA for the CDR3 is TGTGCCAGCAGCTTAGAAGTGCGGAACACCGGGGAGCTGTTTTTT.

This clonotype was counted only a few times. This chain connects TRBV19 to TRBJ1-5, with D unresolved. With 6 bases removed from V and 3 bases from J, the gap between germline ends came to 27 bases. CDR1 and CDR2 from the germline V gene are LNHDA and SQIVND (reference sequence). CDR3 length: 19 amino acids. DNA of the CDR3: TGTGCCAGTAGCCCAAGTCCATTAACCCAGGAAACCAACAATCAGCCCCAGCATTTT. This codes for CASSPSPLTQETNNQPQHF.

This clonotype was found a few times. The genes are TRBV5-6 and TRBJ2-7; TRBD1 aligns across 10 bases. CDR1 SGHDT and CDR2 YYEEEE come from the germline V gene. There are 15 residues in the CDR3. Unmatched junction bases numbered 9, after V lost 4 bases and J lost 5 bases. DNA of the CDR3: TGTGCCAGCAGCAGAACGGGACAGGGGAGCCACGAGCAGTACTTC. Translation gives CASSRTGQGSHEQYF.

This sequence joins TRBV18 and TRBJ1-2; D is ambiguous. The CDR3 runs to 15 residues. The germline V and J ends were trimmed by 2 bases and 1 base, with 11 bases remaining between them. Germline V gene sequence: CDR1 KGHSH, CDR2 LQKENI. CDR3 DNA: TGTGCCAGCTCACCAAAAGACGGAGATAACTATGGCTACACCTTC. The encoded protein is CASSPKDGDNYGYTF.

In the case of this clonotype: A read error is possible here, since a much larger clone lies one base away. This chain links TRBV7-9 with TRBJ2-7, with D hard to call. The ends were cut back, 9 bases at V and 3 bases at J, with 21 bases in the middle. This CDR3 has 15 residues. CDR1 and CDR2 (germline): SEHNR, FQNEAQ (reference sequence). CDR3 loop: CARSKPRQTFYEQYF. CDR3 sequence (DNA): TGTGCCAGAAGCAAACCAAGACAAACCTTCTACGAGCAGTACTTC. Complete variable domain (other parts from reference TRBV7-9 and TRBJ2-7): DTGVSQNPRHKITKRGQNVTFRCDPISEHNRLYWYRQTLGQGPEFLTYFQNEAQLEKSRLLSDRFSAERPKGSFSTLEIQRTEQGDSAMYLCARSKPRQTFYEQYFGPGTRLTVT.

The chain carries TRBV10-3 and TRBJ2-6, with unresolved D. Germline V CDR1 and CDR2: ENHRY, SYGVKD. The CDR3 is 15 amino acids. Trimming shortened V by 6 bases and J by 0 bases, and 9 bases separated the two germline ends. Written as DNA, the CDR3 is TGTGCCATCAGAGCCCCGGCCTCTGGGGCCAACGTCCTGACTTTC. Residues: CAIRAPASGANVLTF.

Concerning this clonotype: It is likely a read error, because the conserved phenylalanine at the end of the CDR3 is missing. This chain links TRBV20-1 with TRBJ1-2; D ambiguous. V lost 6 bases and J 5 bases, leaving 10 bases between the germline ends. The germline V gene has CDR1 DFQATT and CDR2 SNEGSKA (reference sequence). This CDR3 has 11 residues. The chain's CDR3 is CSAISPYGYTS. The CDR3 DNA is TGCAGTGCCATAAGTCCGTATGGCTACACCTCC.

This clonotype was counted between two and nine times. The chain employs TRBV7-2 and TRBJ2-5, with 7 bases aligning to TRBD1. Germline lookup yields CDR1 SGHTA and CDR2 FQGNSA. The CDR3 has 15 amino acids. V lost 7 bases, J lost 1 base, and 9 bases stayed unmatched. The CDR3: CASILTGTVQETQYF. CDR3 DNA: TGTGCCAGCATTTTGACCGGGACAGTCCAAGAGACCCAGTACTTC. Based on the CDR3 plus reference TRBV7-2 and TRBJ2-5, the full variable domain is GAGVSQSPSNKVTEKGKDVELRCDPISGHTALYWYRQSLGQGLEFLIYFQGNSAPDKSGLPSDRFSAERTGGSVSTLTIQRTQQEDSAVYLCASILTGTVQETQYFGPGTRLLVL.

The chain combines TRBV20-1 with TRBJ1-2; 10 bases fit TRBD1. V lost 4 bases and J lost 8; bases outside the gene matches: 10. Per the germline V gene, CDR1 is DFQATT and CDR2 is SNEGSKA (reference sequence). The CDR3 spans 14 residues. In DNA form, the CDR3 reads TGCAGTGCTACCTCCGACAGGGGGCTACGAGGCTACACCTTC. It yields the protein CSATSDRGLRGYTF.

The rearrangement uses TRBV5-1 and TRBJ1-3; no definite D call. CDR1 and CDR2 from the germline V gene are SGHRS and YFSETQ. V was trimmed by 4 bases and J by 1 base, leaving 9 bases between them. The CDR3 spans 14 residues. For the CDR3, the DNA is TGCGCCAGCAGCATCGGACGTTCTGGAAACACCATATATTTT. It translates to CASSIGRSGNTIYF.

This clonotype was seen at least ten times. V is TRBV12-3 or TRBV12-4 and J is TRBJ1-2, with D uncertain. CDR3 size: 11 residues. The V end was cut by 6 bases, the J end by 5 bases, with 7 bases between. The CDR3 nucleotides are TGTGCCAGCAGCTCACAATATGGCTACACCTTC. It is translated as CASSSQYGYTF.

This clonotype has a handful of counts. The chain combines TRBV7-2 with TRBJ2-2; the D gene is possibly TRBD2 (6 bases). The CDR3 has 18 amino acids. The V end lost 1 base, the J end lost 4 bases, and 19 bases lay between the germline ends. Germline CDR1 SGHTA, CDR2 FQGNSA. CDR3 nucleotide sequence: TGTGCCAGCAGCTTAGAGGGGAGCGCCGGCGGGATCACCGGGGAGCTGTTTTTT. It specifies CASSLEGSAGGITGELFF.

The rearrangement uses TRBV7-9 and TRBJ2-3; the D is unclear. V lost 1 base and J 6 bases, leaving 11 bases between the germline ends. Germline lookup yields CDR1 SEHNR and CDR2 FQNEAQ (reference sequence). This CDR3 comprises 14 residues. CDR3 nucleotides: TGTGCCAGCAGCTTAGTGGGCGGCAAGGATACGCAGTATTTT. Its translation: CASSLVGGKDTQYF.

This sequence joins TRBV6-1 and TRBJ1-2; no firm D call. Germline V gene sequence: CDR1 MNHNS, CDR2 SASEGT. CDR3 length equals 16 residues. Trimming took off 2 bases at V and 8 bases at J, with 21 bases between the two ends. The chain's CDR3 is CASSEMAPNTLWGYTF. The CDR3, as DNA: TGTGCCAGCAGTGAAATGGCTCCTAATACTCTATGGGGCTACACCTTC.

This clonotype was seen a handful of times. The V gene is TRBV5-4, the J gene TRBJ2-2; D gene unclear. This CDR3 has 13 amino acids. V was cut by 6 bases and J by 5 bases, with 11 bases left in between. CDR1 SGHNT and CDR2 YYREEE come from the germline V gene (reference sequence). CDR3 coding DNA: TGTGCCAGCACCCCAGGTCCGACCGGGGAGCTGTTTTTT. Protein product: CASTPGPTGELFF.

This clonotype has more than one count but fewer than ten. The genes are TRBV2 and TRBJ2-7; the D gene is possibly TRBD2 (5 bases). V was trimmed by 7 bases and J by 7 bases, leaving 14 bases between them. Germline V gene data show CDR1 as SNHLY and CDR2 as FYNNEI. The CDR3 sequence is 12 residues long. The CDR3 region has the DNA TGTGCCAGCAAAAAAACGACGGGGGAGCAGTACTTC. This sequence encodes CASKKTTGEQYF.

This clonotype was recorded many times. The V call is TRBV9, the J call TRBJ1-4; D remains unclear. The V end lost 3 bases, the J end lost 8 bases, and 17 bases lay between the germline ends. The CDR3 sequence is 15 residues long. CDR1 and CDR2 from the germline V gene are SGDLS and YYNGEE. The CDR3 DNA reads as TGTGCCAGCAGCGCCGACCCCTTTGGGAGGGAAAAACTGTTTTTT. Its protein is CASSADPFGREKLFF.

CDR3 sequence reads: CASSLWLAEEQYF. In nucleotides, the CDR3 is TGCGCCAGCAGCTTGTGGCTAGCGGAAGAGCAGTACTTC. The V gene is TRBV5-1, the J gene TRBJ2-7, with 7 bases lining up with TRBD2. V was pared by 1 base and J by 7 bases, with 5 bases of the junction left unmatched. Germline-derived CDR1 and CDR2 are SGHRS and YFSETQ. The CDR3 has 13 residues.

A note on this clonotype: A much more abundant neighbour one base away suggests this may be a read error. The chain is built from TRBV12-3 or TRBV12-4 and TRBJ2-5, with TRBD2 matching 8 bases. After removal of 5 bases from V and 3 bases from J, the junction contained 17 bases not matched to a gene. There are 18 residues in the CDR3. The CDR3 is CASSPTGTQRGKEETQYF. As DNA, the CDR3 is TGTGCCAGCAGTCCAACCGGGACACAGCGGGGGAAGGAAGAGACCCAGTACTTC.

On this clonotype: Given the absence of the conserved phenylalanine or tryptophan at the CDR3 end, a read error is likely. The DNA is omitted, as the CDR3 cannot be located on it reliably, and the CDR3 follows TCRdb's listing. V usage is TRBV7-9 and J usage is TRBJ1-1; TRBD1, the table's D call, lacks a check against the DNA. Germline loops: CDR1 SEHNR, CDR2 FQNEAQ (reference sequence). The CDR3 is 9 residues long, counting both termini. CDR3 sequence: CASSFGTVS.

V gene TRBV20-1 combines with J gene TRBJ2-5; weak D call: TRBD1 (5 bases). Trimming removed 3 bases at V and 4 bases at J, with 12 bases between. The length of the CDR3 is 13 residues. Germline V CDR1 and CDR2: DFQATT, SNEGSKA (reference sequence). This CDR3 reads CSASKGPGETQYF. The CDR3 nucleotides read TGCAGTGCTAGCAAGGGGCCGGGAGAGACCCAGTACTTC.

This clonotype was seen many times. The chain employs TRBV7-2 and TRBJ1-3; TRBD1 agrees at 11 bases. The CDR3 has 15 residues. Germline lookup yields CDR1 SGHTA and CDR2 FQGNSA. After removal of 5 bases from V and 4 bases from J, the junction contained 4 bases not matched to a gene. CDR3 loop: CASSIRTGGGNTIYF. In nucleotides, the CDR3 is TGTGCCAGCAGCATCAGGACAGGGGGCGGAAACACCATATATTTT.

This clonotype turned up a few times. The chain links TRBV7-9 to TRBJ2-5; 7 bases agree with TRBD1. Trimming at V came to 4 bases and at J to 3 bases, leaving 5 bases not matched to a gene. Germline V gene data show CDR1 as SEHNR and CDR2 as FQNEAQ (reference sequence). The CDR3 length is 14 residues. CDR3 nucleotides: TGTGCCAGCAGCTCATTTGGGACAGAAGAGACCCAGTACTTC. Amino acids: CASSSFGTEETQYF.

The chain is built from TRBV7-2 and TRBJ1-5; 9 positions agree with TRBD1. Germline V gives CDR1 SGHTA, CDR2 FQGNSA. The V and J ends lost 7 bases and 3 bases, in that order; junction bases with no gene match: 7. There are 15 residues in the CDR3. CDR3 amino acids: CASKTTGGVNQPQHF. The CDR3 nucleotides read TGTGCCAGCAAAACTACAGGGGGCGTCAATCAGCCCCAGCATTTT.

In DNA form, the CDR3 reads TGTGCCAGCGGAGTAGCGGGAGCCCTACACTACGAGCAGTACTTC. Amino acids: CASGVAGALHYEQYF. The V gene is TRBV6-2 or TRBV6-3, the J gene TRBJ2-7; 9 bases match TRBD2. There are 15 residues in the CDR3. Trimming removed 8 bases from V and 3 bases from J; junction bases left unmatched: 11. CDR1 is MNHEY, CDR2 SVGEGT, per germline.